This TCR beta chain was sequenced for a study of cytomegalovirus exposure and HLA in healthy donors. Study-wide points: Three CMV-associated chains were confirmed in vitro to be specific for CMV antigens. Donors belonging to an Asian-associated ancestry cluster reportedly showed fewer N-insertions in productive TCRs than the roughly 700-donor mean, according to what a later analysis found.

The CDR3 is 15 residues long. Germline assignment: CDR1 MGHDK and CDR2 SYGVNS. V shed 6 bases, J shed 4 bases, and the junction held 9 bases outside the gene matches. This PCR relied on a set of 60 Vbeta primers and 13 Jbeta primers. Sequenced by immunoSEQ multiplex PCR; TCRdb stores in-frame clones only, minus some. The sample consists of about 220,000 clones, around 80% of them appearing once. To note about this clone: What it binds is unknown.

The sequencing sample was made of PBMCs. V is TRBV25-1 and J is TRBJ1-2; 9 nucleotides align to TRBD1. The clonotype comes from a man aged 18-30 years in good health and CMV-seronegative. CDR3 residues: CASSEPGQGSYGYTF. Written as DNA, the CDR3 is TGTGCCAGCAGCGAACCGGGACAGGGTAGCTATGGCTACACCTTC.